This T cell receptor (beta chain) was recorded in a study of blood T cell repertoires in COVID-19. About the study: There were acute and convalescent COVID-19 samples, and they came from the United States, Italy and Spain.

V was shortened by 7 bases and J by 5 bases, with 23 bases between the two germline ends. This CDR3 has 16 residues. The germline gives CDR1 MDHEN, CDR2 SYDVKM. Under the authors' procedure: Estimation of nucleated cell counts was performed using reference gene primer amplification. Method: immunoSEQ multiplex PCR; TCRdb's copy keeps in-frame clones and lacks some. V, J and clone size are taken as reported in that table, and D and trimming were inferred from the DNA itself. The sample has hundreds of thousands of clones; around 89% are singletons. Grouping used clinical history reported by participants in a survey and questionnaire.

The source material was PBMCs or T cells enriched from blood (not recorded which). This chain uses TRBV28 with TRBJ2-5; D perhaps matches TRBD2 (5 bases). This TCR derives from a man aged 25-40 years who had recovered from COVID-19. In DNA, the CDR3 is TGTGCCAGCATCCCCACCCGGCGTAGCCGGGGTGAGACCCAGTACTTC. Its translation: CASIPTRRSRGETQYF.